Given below is one T cell receptor beta chain in context. The repertoire was sequenced with immunoSEQ multiplex PCR; TCRdb's copy has only in-frame clones and lacks some. In the table there are almost 55,000 clones, 94% of which are singletons. The length of the CDR3 is 16 residues. Germline V lookup: CDR1 SEHNR, CDR2 FQNEAQ (reference sequence). V was pared by 3 bases and J by 6 bases, with 7 bases of the junction left unmatched. The data are from a study of technical replicates of blood from several donors. The chain links TRBV7-9 to TRBJ1-4; 10 bases fit TRBD1. The sequence came from a human donor in good health. The sample taken for sequencing was T cells isolated from PBMCs. The CDR3 sequence: CASSLPAGTGDEKLFF. As DNA, the CDR3 is TGTGCCAGCAGCTTGCCCGCCGGGACAGGGGATGAAAAACTGTTTTTT.